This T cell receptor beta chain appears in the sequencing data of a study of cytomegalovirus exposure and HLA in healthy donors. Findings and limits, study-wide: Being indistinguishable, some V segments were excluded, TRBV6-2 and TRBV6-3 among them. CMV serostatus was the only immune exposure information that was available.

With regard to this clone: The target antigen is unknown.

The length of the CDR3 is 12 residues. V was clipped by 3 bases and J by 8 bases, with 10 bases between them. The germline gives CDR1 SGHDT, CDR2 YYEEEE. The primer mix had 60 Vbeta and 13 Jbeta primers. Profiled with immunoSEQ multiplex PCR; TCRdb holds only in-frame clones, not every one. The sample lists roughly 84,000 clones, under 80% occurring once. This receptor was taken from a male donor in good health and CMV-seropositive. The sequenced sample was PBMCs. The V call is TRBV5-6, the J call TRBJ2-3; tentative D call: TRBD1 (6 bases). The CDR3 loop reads CASSSTGSTQYF. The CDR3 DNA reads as TGTGCCAGCAGCTCTACAGGGAGTACGCAGTATTTT.